A selection of T cell receptor beta chains follows, all from one sample in a study of OX40 agonist ivuxolimab in advanced cancers. The method was immunoSEQ multiplex PCR; TCRdb's version includes in-frame clones alone and lacks a portion of them. The sample holds fewer than 70,000 clones, about nine tenths seen once. The material sequenced was CD4+ or CD8+ T cells sorted from blood, taken in a trial of the OX40 agonist ivuxolimab. Receptors were obtained from an adult with an advanced solid tumor such as melanoma, head and neck, liver or kidney cancer. Each CDR3 is given with its conserved first and last residue. A D gene is named only where the DNA matches it firmly. Clone size is given for some rows only: seen once, a few or many times, or a class if the clone is expanded.

>TRBV19|.|TRBJ1-5|once
CASSPQGINQPQHF
TGTGCCAGTAGTCCTCAGGGGATCAATCAGCCCCAGCATTTT
>TRBV10-3|TRBD2|TRBJ2-1|.
CAISVAGASNEQFF
TGTGCCATCAGTGTAGCGGGAGCCTCCAATGAGCAGTTCTTC
>TRBV30|.|TRBJ1-4|.
CAWTVGEGFGEKLFF
TGTGCCTGGACCGTTGGCGAAGGGTTTGGTGAAAAACTGTTTTTT
>TRBV5-4|.|TRBJ1-4|.
CASSLTNEKLFF
TGTGCCAGCAGCTTAACTAATGAAAAACTGTTTTTT
>TRBV6-5|TRBD1|TRBJ1-2|once
CASSGQGGAKGYTF
TGTGCCAGCAGTGGCCAAGGGGGCGCAAAAGGCTACACCTTC
>TRBV7-2|TRBD1|TRBJ1-2|.
CASSSGTGGLGYTF
TGTGCCAGCAGCTCCGGGACAGGGGGCTTGGGCTACACCTTC
>TRBV7-6|.|TRBJ2-5|.
CASSLDVTEGETQYF
TGTGCCAGCAGCTTAGATGTTACAGAGGGAGAGACCCAGTACTTC
>TRBV19|.|TRBJ1-1|.
CASSPRGGRRPEAFF
TGTGCCAGTAGTCCTCGAGGGGGGCGCCGTCCTGAAGCTTTCTTT
>TRBV7-2|TRBD2|TRBJ2-3|.
CASSTVAGKSTDTQYF
TGTGCCAGCAGCACAGTAGCGGGAAAGAGCACAGATACGCAGTATTTT
>TRBV5-6|TRBD1|TRBJ1-2|.
CASAEWGQSNYGYTF
TGTGCCAGCGCAGAATGGGGACAGTCTAACTATGGCTACACCTTC
>TRBV5-6|.|TRBJ2-7|.
CASSSGPVYEQYF
TGTGCCAGCAGCTCCGGACCGGTCTACGAGCAGTACTTC
>TRBV6-6|.|TRBJ1-1|.
CASSHSGSWNTEAFF
TGTGCCAGCAGCCACTCAGGGAGTTGGAACACTGAAGCTTTCTTT
>TRBV29-1|TRBD2|TRBJ2-5|once
CSVKRGAQLETQYF
TGCAGCGTTAAGCGGGGGGCCCAGTTAGAGACCCAGTACTTC
>TRBV27|TRBD1|TRBJ1-2|.
CASSMDRGGYGYTF
TGTGCCAGCAGCATGGACAGGGGGGGATATGGCTACACCTTC
>TRBV9|.|TRBJ2-7|.
CASSLGTASYEQYF
TGTGCCAGCAGCTTAGGGACGGCCTCCTACGAGCAGTACTTC
>TRBV4-1|.|TRBJ2-2|.
CASSPGGGRNTGELFF
TGCGCCAGCAGCCCAGGGGGCGGGAGGAACACCGGGGAGCTGTTTTTT
>TRBV5-1|TRBD1|TRBJ2-2|.
CASKEQGASSTGELFF
TGCGCCAGCAAGGAGCAGGGGGCGAGTAGCACCGGGGAGCTGTTTTTT
>TRBV10-3|.|TRBJ2-3|.
CAISESKVVADTQYF
TGTGCCATCAGTGAGTCGAAGGTTGTGGCAGATACGCAGTATTTT
>TRBV13|.|TRBJ1-1|.
CASSLFGGKTEAFF
TGTGCCAGCAGCTTGTTCGGGGGGAAAACTGAAGCTTTCTTT
>TRBV18|TRBD1|TRBJ2-7|once
CASSHRRDRVSYEQYF
TGTGCCAGCTCTCACCGCCGGGACAGGGTTTCCTACGAGCAGTACTTC
>TRBV9|TRBD1|TRBJ2-2|once
CASDRGLTGELFF
TGTGCCAGCGACAGGGGATTAACCGGGGAGCTGTTTTTT
>TRBV27|TRBD1|TRBJ2-7|.
CASSFRPPGTGGPSSYEQYF
TGTGCCAGCAGTTTCCGCCCCCCCGGGACAGGGGGCCCGAGCTCCTACGAGCAGTACTTC
>TRBV5-1|.|TRBJ1-5|.
CASSIRPWSGNQPQHF
TGCGCCAGCAGCATACGACCGTGGTCAGGGAATCAGCCCCAGCATTTT
>TRBV6-5|.|TRBJ1-6|few
CASSYRQGGNSPLHF
TGTGCCAGCAGTTACCGGCAGGGAGGCAATTCACCCCTCCACTTT
>TRBV7-9|.|TRBJ1-5|.
CASSLSPTQRGGNQPQHF
TGTGCCAGCAGCTTATCGCCCACACAACGGGGAGGCAATCAGCCCCAGCATTTT
>TRBV14|.|TRBJ2-3|.
CASSQGPRNTQYF
TGTGCCAGCAGCCAAGGGCCCCGAAATACGCAGTATTTT
>TRBV20-1|.|TRBJ2-7|.
CSALNSYEQYF
TGCAGTGCTCTGAACAGCTACGAGCAGTACTTC
>TRBV5-1|TRBD1|TRBJ1-1|.
CASSPTGTGGEDAFF
TGCGCCAGCAGTCCGACCGGGACAGGGGGTGAAGACGCTTTCTTT
>TRBV6-1|.|TRBJ2-7|.
CASGNVNYEQYF
TGTGCCAGCGGGAACGTAAACTACGAGCAGTACTTC
>TRBV5-1|TRBD2|TRBJ2-7|.
CASSETGTSGRPVEQYF
TGCGCCAGCAGCGAAACCGGGACTAGCGGGAGACCCGTAGAGCAGTACTTC
>TRBV9|.|TRBJ1-1|once
CASSRPGQEAFF
TGTGCCAGCAGCCGACCCGGACAGGAAGCTTTCTTT
>TRBV7-8|TRBD2|TRBJ2-7|.
CASSLGTSGLYEQYF
TGTGCCAGCAGCTTAGGCACTAGCGGTCTCTACGAGCAGTACTTC
>TRBV5-1|TRBD1|TRBJ2-7|.
CASSLDLTGGYEQYF
TGCGCCAGCAGCTTGGACTTAACAGGGGGGTACGAGCAGTACTTC
>TRBV19|.|TRBJ2-1|.
CASSNRQDLGNEQFF
TGTGCCAGTAGTAATAGACAGGACCTCGGGAATGAGCAGTTCTTC
>TRBV7-2|.|TRBJ1-4|.
CASSLSLQRGEKLFF
TGTGCCAGCAGCTTAAGTCTACAGCGGGGCGAAAAACTGTTTTTT
>TRBV6-1|TRBD1|TRBJ1-1|.
CASSEARAGGMNTEAFF
TGTGCCAGCAGTGAAGCGAGGGCAGGGGGGATGAACACTGAAGCTTTCTTT
>TRBV12-5|.|TRBJ2-7|.
CASGDYEQYF
TGTGCTAGTGGAGACTACGAGCAGTACTTC
>TRBV7-3|.|TRBJ1-5|.
CASSLSEVGNQPQHF
TGTGCCAGCAGCTTATCGGAGGTAGGCAATCAGCCCCAGCATTTT
>TRBV28|.|TRBJ1-1|.
CASNTRSGRGTEAFF
TGTGCCAGCAATACGAGGTCCGGGCGGGGCACTGAAGCTTTCTTT
>TRBV5-1|.|TRBJ1-6|.
CASSLSTARLGDSPLHF
TGCGCCAGCAGCTTGAGTACAGCCCGACTTGGGGATTCACCCCTCCACTTT
>TRBV7-6|.|TRBJ2-5|.
CASSLGREWETQYF
TGTGCCAGCAGCTTAGGGAGAGAGTGGGAGACCCAGTACTTC
>TRBV6-5|.|TRBJ1-2|few
CASGHDRSHTF
TGTGCCAGCGGCCATGACAGGTCCCACACCTTC
>TRBV6-1|.|TRBJ1-4|.
CASSEAGFNEKLFF
TGTGCCAGCAGTGAAGCGGGGTTTAATGAAAAACTGTTTTTT
>TRBV25-1|.|TRBJ2-7|.
CAAGRRSYEQYF
TGTGCCGCGGGGAGGAGATCCTACGAGCAGTACTTC
>TRBV27|.|TRBJ2-2|.
CASSFFASGLTNTGELFF
TGTGCCAGCAGTTTTTTCGCATCGGGACTCACCAACACCGGGGAGCTGTTTTTT
>TRBV15|.|TRBJ2-7|.
CATSSESAGRPYEQYF
TGTGCCACCAGCAGCGAATCGGCCGGGAGACCCTACGAGCAGTACTTC
>TRBV7-6|TRBD1|TRBJ1-1|.
CASSLGQGLNTEAFF
TGTGCCAGTAGCCTAGGACAGGGGCTTAACACTGAAGCTTTCTTT
>TRBV19|.|TRBJ2-1|.
CASRDREAYNEQFF
TGTGCCAGTAGAGATCGGGAAGCCTACAATGAGCAGTTCTTC
>TRBV6-1|TRBD2|TRBJ2-5|.
CASRRGEGETQYF
TGTGCCAGCAGGAGAGGGGAGGGGGAGACCCAGTACTTC
>TRBV5-4|TRBD1|TRBJ1-2|.
CASNPDTGQGVGGYTF
TGTGCCAGCAACCCTGACACTGGACAGGGGGTTGGTGGCTACACCTTC